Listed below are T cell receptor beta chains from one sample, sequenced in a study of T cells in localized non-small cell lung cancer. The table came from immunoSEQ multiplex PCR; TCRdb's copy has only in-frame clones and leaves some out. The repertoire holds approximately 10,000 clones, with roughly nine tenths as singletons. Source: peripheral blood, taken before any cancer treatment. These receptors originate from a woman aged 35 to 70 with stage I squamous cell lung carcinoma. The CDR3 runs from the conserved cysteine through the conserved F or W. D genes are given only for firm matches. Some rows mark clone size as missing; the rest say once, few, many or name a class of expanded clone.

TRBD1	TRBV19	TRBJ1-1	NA	TGTGCCAGTACCCGGGCAAGCGCAGGGGGCTTTACTGAAGCTTTCTTT	CASTRASAGGFTEAFF
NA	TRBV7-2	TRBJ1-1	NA	TGTGCCAGCAGCTTAGCCCCGGGAGAGAACACTGAAGCTTTCTTT	CASSLAPGENTEAFF
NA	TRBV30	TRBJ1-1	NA	TGTGCCTGGAGTGTAGGAAACACTGAAGCTTTCTTT	CAWSVGNTEAFF
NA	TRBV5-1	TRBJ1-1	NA	TGCGCCAGCAGCTTGGGGGACGCCGATATTGGCACTGAAGCTTTCTTT	CASSLGDADIGTEAFF
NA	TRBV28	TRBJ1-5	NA	TGTGCCAGCAGTTTAGTGCCGGACTCGAGCAATCAGCCCCAGCATTTT	CASSLVPDSSNQPQHF
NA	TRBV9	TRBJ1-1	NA	TGTGCCAGCAGCGTAGTAAGTTCAATGAACACTGAAGCTTTCTTT	CASSVVSSMNTEAFF
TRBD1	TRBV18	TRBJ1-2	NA	TGTGCCAGCTCACCATTCGTCGGACAGGTGGATCAATCGGGCTACACCTTC	CASSPFVGQVDQSGYTF
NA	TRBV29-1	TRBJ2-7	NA	TGCAGCGTTGAAGACCGCAGCTCCTACGAGCAGTACTTC	CSVEDRSSYEQYF
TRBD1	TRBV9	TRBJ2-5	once	TGTGCCAGCAGCCCAGACCCGGACAGGGAGACCCAGTACTTC	CASSPDPDRETQYF
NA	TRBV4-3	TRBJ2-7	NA	TGCGCCAGCAGCCAAGCCCAGGCGGGGCTGGGCTACGAGCAGTACTTC	CASSQAQAGLGYEQYF
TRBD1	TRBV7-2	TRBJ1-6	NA	TGTGCCAGCAGCAAGACCGGGACAGGGATCTTTCGGGATAATTCACCCCTCCACTTT	CASSKTGTGIFRDNSPLHF
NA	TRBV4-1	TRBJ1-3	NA	TGCGCCAGCAGCCCGGGACCCTCGGGGTCCTCTGGAAACACCATATATTTT	CASSPGPSGSSGNTIYF
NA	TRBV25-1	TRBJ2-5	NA	TGTGCCAGCAGTGATTCGGGCTTGAGAGAGACCCAGTACTTC	CASSDSGLRETQYF
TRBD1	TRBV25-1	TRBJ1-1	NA	TGTGCCACCACAGGGGGCGGTGCTGAAGCTTTCTTT	CATTGGGAEAFF
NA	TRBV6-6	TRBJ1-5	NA	TGTGCCAGCAGTTACGGAGGGGCGGCTCAGCCCCAGCATTTT	CASSYGGAAQPQHF
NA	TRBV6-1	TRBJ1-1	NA	TGTGCCAGCAGTGGCACCGGGACACCCGAAGCTTTCTTT	CASSGTGTPEAFF
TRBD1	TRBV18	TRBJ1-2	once	TGTGCCAGCTCACCTGACAGGGTAGGCTACACCTTC	CASSPDRVGYTF
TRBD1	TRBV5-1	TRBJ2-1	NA	TGCGCCAGCAGCTTGAGTGGGGGACAGGGGAATGAGCAGTTCTTC	CASSLSGGQGNEQFF
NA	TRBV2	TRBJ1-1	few	TGTGCCAGCACCGACAGCTTCACTGAAGCTTTCTTT	CASTDSFTEAFF
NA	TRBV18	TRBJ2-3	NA	TGTGCCAGCTCACCACCGTCCAGGGGAAGGACAGATACGCAGTATTTT	CASSPPSRGRTDTQYF
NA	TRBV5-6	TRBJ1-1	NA	TGTGCCAGCAGCTTGGAGTGGGGCAGCACTGAAGCTTTCTTT	CASSLEWGSTEAFF
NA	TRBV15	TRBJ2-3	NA	TGTGCCACCAGCAGGGCGGGTACGCAGTATTTT	CATSRAGTQYF
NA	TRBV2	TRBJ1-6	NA	TGTGCCAGCATTCTTAGAGAGCCTGGAGATTCACCCCTCCACTTT	CASILREPGDSPLHF
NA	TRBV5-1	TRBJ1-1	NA	TGCGCCAGCAGCTTGGGGGCGAACACTGAAGCTTTCTTT	CASSLGANTEAFF
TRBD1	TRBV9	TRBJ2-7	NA	TGTGCCAGCAGCGTGACCGGGACAGCCGTTTACGAGCAGTACTTC	CASSVTGTAVYEQYF
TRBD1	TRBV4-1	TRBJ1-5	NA	TGCGCCAGCAGCCAAGCCGGGACAGGCCTCGATCAGCCCCAGCATTTT	CASSQAGTGLDQPQHF
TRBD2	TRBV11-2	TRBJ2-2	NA	TGTGCCAGCAGCTTAGTAAGCGGGGGGGCCCACGGGGAGCTGTTTTTT	CASSLVSGGAHGELFF
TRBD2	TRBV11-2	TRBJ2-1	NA	TGTGCCAGCAGCCCCTATCTGGCGGGGGGGCCCAATGAGCAGTTCTTC	CASSPYLAGGPNEQFF